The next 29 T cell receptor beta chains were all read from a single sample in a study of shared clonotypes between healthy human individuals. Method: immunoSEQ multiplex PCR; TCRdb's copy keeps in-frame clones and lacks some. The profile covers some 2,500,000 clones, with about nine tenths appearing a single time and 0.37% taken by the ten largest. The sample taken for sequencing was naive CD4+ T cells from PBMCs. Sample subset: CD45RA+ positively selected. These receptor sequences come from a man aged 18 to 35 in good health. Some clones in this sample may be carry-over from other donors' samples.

Here the CDR3 reads CASSGGVTGYTF. CDR3 coding DNA: TGTGCCAGCAGTGGAGGGGTTACTGGCTACACCTTC. The V and J genes are TRBV25-1 and TRBJ1-2, with D tentatively TRBD1 (5 bases). V was shortened by 4 bases and J by 7 bases, with 10 bases between the two germline ends. Germline V gives CDR1 MGHDK, CDR2 SYGVNS. This CDR3 comprises 12 residues.

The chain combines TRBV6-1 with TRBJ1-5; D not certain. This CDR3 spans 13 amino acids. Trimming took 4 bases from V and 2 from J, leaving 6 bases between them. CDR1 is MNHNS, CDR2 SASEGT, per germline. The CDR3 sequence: CASSVTGNQPQHF. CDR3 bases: TGTGCCAGCAGTGTTACAGGCAATCAGCCCCAGCATTTT.

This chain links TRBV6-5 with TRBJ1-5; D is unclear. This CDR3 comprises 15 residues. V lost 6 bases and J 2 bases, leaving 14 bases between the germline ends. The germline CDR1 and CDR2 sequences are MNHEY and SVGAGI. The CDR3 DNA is TGTGCCAGCAGGCCTGAAGGGTCTGGCAATCAGCCCCAGCATTTT. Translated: CASRPEGSGNQPQHF.

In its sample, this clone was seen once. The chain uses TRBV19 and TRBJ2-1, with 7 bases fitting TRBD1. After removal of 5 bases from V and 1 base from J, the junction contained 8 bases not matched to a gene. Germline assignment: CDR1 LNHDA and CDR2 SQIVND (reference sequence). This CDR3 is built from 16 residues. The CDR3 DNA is TGTGCCAGTAGTTTTCCCGGGACAGAATCCTACAATGAGCAGTTCTTC. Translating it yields CASSFPGTESYNEQFF.

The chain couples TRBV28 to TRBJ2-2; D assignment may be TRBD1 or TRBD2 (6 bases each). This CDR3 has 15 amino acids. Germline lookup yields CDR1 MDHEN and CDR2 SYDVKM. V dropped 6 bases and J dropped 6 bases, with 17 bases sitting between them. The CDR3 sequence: CASSPQGGYAGELFF. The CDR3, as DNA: TGTGCCAGCAGCCCACAGGGAGGTTATGCCGGGGAGCTGTTTTTT.

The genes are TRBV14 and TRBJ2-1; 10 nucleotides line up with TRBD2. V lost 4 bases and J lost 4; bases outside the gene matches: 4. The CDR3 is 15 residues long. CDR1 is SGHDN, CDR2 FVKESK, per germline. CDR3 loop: CASSLWTSGYNEQFF. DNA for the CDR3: TGTGCCAGCAGCCTATGGACTAGCGGATACAATGAGCAGTTCTTC.

The CDR3 region is CASTIIGQSYNEQFF. CDR3 DNA sequence: TGCGCCAGCACCATCATCGGTCAATCCTACAATGAGCAGTTCTTC. The chain employs TRBV5-1 and TRBJ2-1; D unclear. The V and J ends lost 6 bases and 1 base respectively, with 14 bases between them. Germline V gives CDR1 SGHRS, CDR2 YFSETQ. The CDR3 is made up of 15 amino acids.

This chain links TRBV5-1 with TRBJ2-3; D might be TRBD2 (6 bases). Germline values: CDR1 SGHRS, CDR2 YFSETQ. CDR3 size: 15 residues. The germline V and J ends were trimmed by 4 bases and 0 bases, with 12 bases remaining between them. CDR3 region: CASSPLSGSTDTQYF. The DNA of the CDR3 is TGCGCCAGCAGCCCCTTAAGCGGGAGCACAGATACGCAGTATTTT. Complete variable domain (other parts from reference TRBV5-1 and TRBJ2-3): KAGVTQTPRYLIKTRGQQVTLSCSPISGHRSVSWYQQTPGQGLQFLFEYFSETQRNKGNFPGRFSGRQFSNSRSEMNVSTLELGDSALYLCASSPLSGSTDTQYFGPGTRLTVL.

Here the CDR3 reads CASSLPGNTYNEQFF. CDR3 bases: TGTGCCAGCAGTTTGCCCGGGAACACATACAATGAGCAGTTCTTC. The chain is built from TRBV28 and TRBJ2-1, with a weak D call TRBD2 (5 bases). This CDR3 spans 15 amino acids. The V and J ends lost 3 bases and 4 bases respectively, with 13 bases between them. Germline CDR1 and CDR2: MDHEN and SYDVKM.

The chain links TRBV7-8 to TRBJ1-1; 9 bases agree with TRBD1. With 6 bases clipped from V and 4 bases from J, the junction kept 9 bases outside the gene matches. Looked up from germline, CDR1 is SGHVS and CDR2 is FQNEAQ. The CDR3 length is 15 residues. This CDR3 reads CASRLRTGEGTEAFF. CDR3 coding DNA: TGTGCCAGCAGACTTCGGACAGGGGAGGGCACTGAAGCTTTCTTT.

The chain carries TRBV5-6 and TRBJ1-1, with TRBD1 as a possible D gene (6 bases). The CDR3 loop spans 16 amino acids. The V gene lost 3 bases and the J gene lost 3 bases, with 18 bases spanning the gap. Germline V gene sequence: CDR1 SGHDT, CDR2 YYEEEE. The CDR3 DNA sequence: TGTGCCAGCAGCTCCCGCCCCCAGGGGTGGGACACTGAAGCTTTCTTT. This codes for CASSSRPQGWDTEAFF.

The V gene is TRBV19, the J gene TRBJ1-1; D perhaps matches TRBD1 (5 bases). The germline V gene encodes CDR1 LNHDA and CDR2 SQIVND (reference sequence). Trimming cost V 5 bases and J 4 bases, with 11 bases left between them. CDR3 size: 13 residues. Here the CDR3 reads CASSPPGGTEAFF. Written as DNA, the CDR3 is TGTGCCAGTAGTCCGCCCGGGGGCACTGAAGCTTTCTTT.

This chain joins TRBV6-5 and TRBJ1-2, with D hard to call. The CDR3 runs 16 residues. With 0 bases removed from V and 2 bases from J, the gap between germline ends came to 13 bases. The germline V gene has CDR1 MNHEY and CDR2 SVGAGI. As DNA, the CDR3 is TGTGCCAGCAGTTACTCGTCCGGCAGACTGAACTATGGCTACACCTTC. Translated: CASSYSSGRLNYGYTF.

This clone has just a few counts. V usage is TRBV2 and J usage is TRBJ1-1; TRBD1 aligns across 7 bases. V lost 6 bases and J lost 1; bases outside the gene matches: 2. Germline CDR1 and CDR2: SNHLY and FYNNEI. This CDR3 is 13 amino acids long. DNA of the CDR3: TGTGCCAGCAGGGGACAGCCGAACACTGAAGCTTTCTTT. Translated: CASRGQPNTEAFF.

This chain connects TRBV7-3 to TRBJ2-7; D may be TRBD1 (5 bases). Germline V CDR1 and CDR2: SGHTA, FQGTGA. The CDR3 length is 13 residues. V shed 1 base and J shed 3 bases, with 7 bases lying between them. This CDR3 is CASSLIQGYEQYF. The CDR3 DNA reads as TGTGCCAGCAGCTTAATTCAGGGCTACGAGCAGTACTTC.

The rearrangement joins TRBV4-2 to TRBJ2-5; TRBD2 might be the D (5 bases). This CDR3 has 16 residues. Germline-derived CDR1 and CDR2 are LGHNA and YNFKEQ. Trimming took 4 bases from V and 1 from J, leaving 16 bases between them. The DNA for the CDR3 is TGTGCCAGCAGCCCCTCCCCAGGCAGCGGCCAAGAGACCCAGTACTTC. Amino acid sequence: CASSPSPGSGQETQYF.

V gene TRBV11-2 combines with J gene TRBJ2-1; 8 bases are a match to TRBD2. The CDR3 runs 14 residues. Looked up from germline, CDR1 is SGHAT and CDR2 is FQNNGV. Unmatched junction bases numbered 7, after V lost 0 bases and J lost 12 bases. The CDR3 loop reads CASSLDPLAGLQFF. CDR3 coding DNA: TGTGCCAGCAGCTTAGATCCCCTAGCGGGCCTGCAGTTCTTC.

The DNA for the CDR3 is TGTGCCAGCTACTCAACAGGGGGGACCTCCTACGAGCAGTACTTC. Its translation is CASYSTGGTSYEQYF. The V and J genes are TRBV28 and TRBJ2-7; TRBD1 matches at 8 bases. Germline V gives CDR1 MDHEN, CDR2 SYDVKM. The CDR3 sequence is 15 residues long. Trimming took 8 bases from V and 0 from J; bases not matched to a gene: 9. Complete variable domain (other parts from reference TRBV28 and TRBJ2-7): DVKVTQSSRYLVKRTGEKVFLECVQDMDHENMFWYRQDPGLGLRLIYFSYDVKMKEKGDIPEGYSVSREKKERFSLILESASTNQTSMYLCASYSTGGTSYEQYFGPGTRLTVT.

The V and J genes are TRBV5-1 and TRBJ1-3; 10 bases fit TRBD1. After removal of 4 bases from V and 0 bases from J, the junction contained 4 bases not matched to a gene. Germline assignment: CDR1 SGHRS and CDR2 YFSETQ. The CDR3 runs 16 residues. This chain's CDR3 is CASSPGDRGSGNTIYF. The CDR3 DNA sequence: TGCGCCAGCAGCCCTGGGGACAGGGGCTCTGGAAACACCATATATTTT.

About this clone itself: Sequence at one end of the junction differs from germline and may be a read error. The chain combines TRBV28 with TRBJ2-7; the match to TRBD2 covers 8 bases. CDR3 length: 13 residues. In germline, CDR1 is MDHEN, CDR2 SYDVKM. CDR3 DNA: TGTGCCAGCAGTTTACGGTTCGGGACTAGTTCCCACTTC. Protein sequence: CASSLRFGTSSHF.

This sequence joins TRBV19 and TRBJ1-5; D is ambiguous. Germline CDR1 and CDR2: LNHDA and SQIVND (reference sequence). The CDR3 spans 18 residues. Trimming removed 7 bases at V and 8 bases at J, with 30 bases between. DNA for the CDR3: TGTGCCAGTACCCTATCCCCTCTCTCGGACTTTCCCATCAAGCCCCAGCATTTT. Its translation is CASTLSPLSDFPIKPQHF.

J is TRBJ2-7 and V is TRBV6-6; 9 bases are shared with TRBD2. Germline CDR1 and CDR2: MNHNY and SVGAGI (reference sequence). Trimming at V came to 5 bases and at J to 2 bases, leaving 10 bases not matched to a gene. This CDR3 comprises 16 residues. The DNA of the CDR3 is TGTGCCAGCAGTCCCTTGGGACTAGCTGTTACCTACGAGCAGTACTTC. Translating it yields CASSPLGLAVTYEQYF.

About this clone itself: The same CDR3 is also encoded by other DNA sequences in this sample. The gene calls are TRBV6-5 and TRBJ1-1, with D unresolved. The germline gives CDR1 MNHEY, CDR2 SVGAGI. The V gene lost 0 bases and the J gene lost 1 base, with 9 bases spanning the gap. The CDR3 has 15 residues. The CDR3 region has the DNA TGTGCCAGCAGTTACTCGGGAACTGGGAACACTGAAGCTTTCTTT. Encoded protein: CASSYSGTGNTEAFF.

The CDR3: CASSLGQGLTGELFF. Here the CDR3 DNA reads TGTGCCAGCAGTTTGGGACAGGGGCTCACCGGGGAGCTGTTTTTT. The chain links TRBV27 to TRBJ2-2; 10 bases are shared with TRBD1. There are 15 residues in the CDR3. V lost 3 bases, J lost 4 bases, and 2 bases stayed unmatched. CDR1 and CDR2 from the germline V gene are MNHEY and SMNVEV (reference sequence).

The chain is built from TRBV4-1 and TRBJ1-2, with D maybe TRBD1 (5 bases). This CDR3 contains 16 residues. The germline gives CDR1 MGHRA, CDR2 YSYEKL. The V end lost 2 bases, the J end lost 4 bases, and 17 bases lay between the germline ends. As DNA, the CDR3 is TGCGCCAGCAGCCAACCGGGACGTATCTCGCTCTATGGCTACACCTTC. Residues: CASSQPGRISLYGYTF.

CDR3 sequence: CASSGTHTYSYEQYF. CDR3 in DNA: TGTGCCAGTTCCGGGACACACACCTATTCCTACGAGCAGTACTTC. This chain joins TRBV19 and TRBJ2-7, with D perhaps TRBD1 (6 bases). Germline CDR1 is LNHDA and CDR2 is SQIVND (reference sequence). This CDR3 has 15 amino acids. V lost 8 bases and J lost 1, with 18 bases in between. The full variable domain, with the rest looked up from reference TRBV19 and TRBJ2-7, is DGGITQSPKYLFRKEGQNVTLSCEQNLNHDAMYWYRQDPGQGLRLIYYSQIVNDFQKGDIAEGYSVSREKKESFPLTVTSAQKNPTAFYLCASSGTHTYSYEQYFGPGTRLTVT.

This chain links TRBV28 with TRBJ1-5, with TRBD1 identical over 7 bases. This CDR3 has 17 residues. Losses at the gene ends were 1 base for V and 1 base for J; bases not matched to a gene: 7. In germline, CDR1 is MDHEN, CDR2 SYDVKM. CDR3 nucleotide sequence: TGTGCCAGCAGTTTATCAAGGGGGCTGGGGAGCAATCAGCCCCAGCATTTT. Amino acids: CASSLSRGLGSNQPQHF.

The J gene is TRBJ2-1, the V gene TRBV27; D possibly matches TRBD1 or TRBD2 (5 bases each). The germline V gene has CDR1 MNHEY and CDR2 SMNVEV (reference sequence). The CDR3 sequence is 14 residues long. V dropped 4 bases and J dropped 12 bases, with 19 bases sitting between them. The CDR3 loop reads CASSSTGTPRGQFF. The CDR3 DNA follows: TGTGCCAGCAGTTCCACCGGGACGCCAAGAGGGCAGTTCTTC.

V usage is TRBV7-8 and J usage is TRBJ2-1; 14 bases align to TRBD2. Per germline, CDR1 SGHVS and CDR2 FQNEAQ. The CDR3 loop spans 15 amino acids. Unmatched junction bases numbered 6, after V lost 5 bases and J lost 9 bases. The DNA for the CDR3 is TGTGCCAGCAGCCAGACTAGCGGGAGGGGCGGTGAGCAGTTCTTC. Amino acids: CASSQTSGRGGEQFF.